These T cell receptor beta chains were read from a single sample in a study of OX40 agonist ivuxolimab in advanced cancers. Profiled with immunoSEQ multiplex PCR; TCRdb holds only in-frame clones, not every one. The repertoire holds 40,000 to 50,000 clones, approximately 90% seen once, with 12% in the top ten. The specimen was CD4+ or CD8+ T cells sorted from blood, collected in a trial of the OX40 agonist ivuxolimab. The receptors originated from an adult with an advanced solid tumor such as melanoma, head and neck, liver or kidney cancer. The CDR3 runs from the conserved cysteine through the conserved F or W. D genes are given only for firm matches. The size of a clone is reported for some rows only, either as once, few or many, or as a class for expanded clones.

-,TRBV4-3,TRBJ2-3,-,CASSQDGGEWGTDTQYF,TGCGCCAGCAGCCAAGATGGAGGGGAGTGGGGCACAGATACGCAGTATTTT
-,TRBV13,TRBJ2-2,-,CASSPLAGLGTGELFF,TGTGCCAGCAGCCCACTAGCAGGTCTGGGGACCGGGGAGCTGTTTTTT
-,TRBV5-1,TRBJ2-6,TRBD1,CASSLAGQTSGANVLTF,TGCGCCAGCAGCTTGGCGGGACAGACCTCTGGGGCCAACGTCCTGACTTTC
-,TRBV5-6,TRBJ1-3,TRBD1,CASGRQGNTIYF,TGTGCCAGTGGGAGACAGGGGAACACCATATATTTT
-,TRBV19,TRBJ1-5,-,CASSMIPAPLGAELYSNQPQHF,TGTGCCAGTAGTATGATTCCCGCCCCCTTGGGGGCTGAATTATATAGCAATCAGCCCCAGCATTTT
once,TRBV7-2,TRBJ1-2,-,CASSLTWADQERGYTF,TGTGCCAGCAGCTTAACGTGGGCTGACCAAGAACGTGGCTACACCTTC
-,TRBV9,TRBJ2-5,-,CASSVGRVRETQYF,TGTGCCAGCAGCGTAGGTCGCGTTCGGGAGACCCAGTACTTC
-,TRBV7-3,TRBJ2-7,TRBD1,CASSVGQGHQDKYF,TGTGCCAGCAGCGTGGGACAGGGGCATCAGGATAAGTACTTC
-,TRBV7-2,TRBJ1-5,-,CASSLLSNQPQHF,TGTGCCAGCAGCTTACTTAGCAATCAGCCCCAGCATTTT
-,TRBV7-9,TRBJ1-2,-,CASSPDRSPSSGYTF,TGTGCCAGCAGCCCCGACAGATCTCCATCGAGTGGCTACACCTTC
-,TRBV4-3,TRBJ2-1,-,CASSQDLVGNEQFF,TGCGCCAGCAGCCAAGATCTTGTGGGTAATGAGCAGTTCTTC
-,TRBV29-1,TRBJ2-2,-,CSVVSWTGELFF,TGCAGCGTTGTGTCGTGGACCGGGGAGCTGTTTTTT
-,TRBV5-6,TRBJ1-6,-,CASSLGAQASSYNSPLHF,TGTGCCAGCAGCTTGGGAGCACAGGCGAGCTCCTATAATTCACCCCTCCACTTT
-,TRBV13,TRBJ1-2,-,CASREVSYGYTF,TGTGCCAGCCGCGAGGTTTCCTATGGCTACACCTTC
-,TRBV6-5,TRBJ2-2,-,CASSYSRGTTGELFF,TGTGCCAGCAGTTACTCGCGGGGGACAACCGGGGAGCTGTTTTTT
few,TRBV2,TRBJ2-7,-,CASAAGQLIPSEQYF,TGTGCCAGCGCCGCCGGACAGCTCATTCCGTCCGAGCAGTACTTC
-,TRBV29-1,TRBJ1-1,-,CSVGPGNTEAFF,TGCAGCGTGGGCCCGGGGAACACTGAAGCTTTCTTT
-,TRBV6-5,TRBJ1-2,TRBD1,CASTEQGAQGYTF,TGTGCCAGCACCGAACAGGGGGCGCAAGGCTACACCTTC
medium-sized,TRBV15,TRBJ2-2,-,CATSSRGDYTGELFF,TGTGCCACCAGCTCCCGAGGAGACTACACCGGGGAGCTGTTTTTT
once,TRBV27,TRBJ2-7,TRBD1,CASSLAGTGSYEQYF,TGTGCCAGCAGTTTAGCCGGGACAGGGTCCTACGAGCAGTACTTC
-,TRBV25-1,TRBJ2-3,-,CASSESKFTDTQYF,TGTGCCAGCAGTGAATCAAAATTCACAGATACGCAGTATTTT
-,TRBV7-8,TRBJ2-6,-,CASSPEAGPTGANVLTF,TGTGCCAGCAGCCCAGAGGCGGGACCGACTGGGGCCAACGTCCTGACTTTC